The rows below give T cell receptor beta chains drawn from one sample of a study of response to subunit inactivated influenza vaccine. A single record per CDR3 protein comes from TCRdb applying MiXCR to the RT-PCR reads. The table includes hundreds of thousands of distinct CDR3 sequences, 12% detected once. This material consisted of non-naive T cells sorted from PBMCs, taken 14 to 15 days before vaccination. These receptors originate from a man aged 50-60 years who received an inactivated influenza vaccine. The CDR3 runs from the conserved cysteine through the conserved F or W. D genes are given only for firm matches. The size entry is marked missing in some rows and otherwise reads once, few, many or a size class.

few	TRBV24-1	.	TRBJ2-2	CATGATSTGELFF	TGTGCCACCGGGGCTACGAGCACCGGGGAGCTGTTTTTT
many	TRBV4-3	TRBD1	TRBJ1-6	CASSQATGGVNSPLHF	TGCGCCAGCAGCCAAGCGACAGGGGGCGTTAATTCACCCCTCCACTTT
.	TRBV7-6	TRBD2	TRBJ2-1	CASSLGTSGGAFNEQFF	TGTGCCAGCAGCTTGGGGACTAGCGGGGGGGCCTTCAATGAGCAGTTCTTC
many	TRBV5-1	.	TRBJ2-2	CASSLGPRDSNTGELFF	TGCGCCAGCAGCCTAGGCCCCCGGGACTCGAACACCGGGGAGCTGTTTTTT
few	TRBV20-1	TRBD1	TRBJ1-2	CSGTTGLTNGYTF	TGCAGTGGGACGACAGGGTTGACAAATGGCTACACCTTC
many	TRBV10-3	.	TRBJ2-1	CAISASHGVYDEQFF	TGTGCCATCAGTGCGAGCCATGGAGTCTACGATGAGCAGTTCTTC
.	TRBV5-1	TRBD2	TRBJ2-3	CASTPFGGGATDTQYF	TGCGCCAGCACCCCATTCGGCGGGGGGGCCACAGATACGCAGTATTTT
.	TRBV7-9	.	TRBJ2-2	CASSSRPEVGGELFF	TGTGCCAGCAGCTCCCGGCCAGAGGTTGGCGGGGAGCTGTTTTTT
few	TRBV5-6	.	TRBJ2-1	CASSGRVRGSYNEQFF	TGTGCCAGCAGCGGTAGGGTGAGGGGTTCCTACAATGAGCAGTTCTTC
.	TRBV20-1	TRBD1	TRBJ1-5	CSASGGGNQPQHF	TGCAGTGCTTCAGGGGGTGGCAATCAGCCCCAGCATTTT
few	TRBV7-2	.	TRBJ1-5	CASSLGGHGPGQPQHF	TGTGCCAGCAGCTTAGGAGGACACGGGCCGGGTCAGCCCCAGCATTTT
few	TRBV7-9	TRBD1	TRBJ2-7	CASSSRQGTPYEQYF	TGTGCCAGCAGCTCACGACAGGGGACCCCCTACGAGCAGTACTTC
.	TRBV20-1	.	TRBJ2-3	CSASAKGRDVLDTQYF	TGCAGTGCTAGCGCCAAGGGGCGGGACGTCCTGGATACGCAGTATTTT
many	TRBV20-1	.	TRBJ1-5	CSARDEGDQPQHF	TGCAGTGCTAGAGATGAAGGCGATCAGCCCCAGCATTTT
many	TRBV7-2	.	TRBJ2-1	CASSLMGSSYNEQFF	TGTGCCAGCAGCTTAATGGGAAGCTCCTACAATGAGCAGTTCTTC
many	TRBV3-1	TRBD1	TRBJ2-2	CASSQHPGQGTGELFF	TGTGCCAGCAGCCAACATCCGGGACAGGGTACCGGGGAGCTGTTTTTT
many	TRBV6-5	TRBD1	TRBJ2-1	CASSYRTGAYNEQFF	TGTGCCAGCAGTTATAGGACAGGGGCGTACAATGAGCAGTTCTTC
few	TRBV15	.	TRBJ1-4	CATRNDRTTNEKLFF	TGTGCCACCAGAAACGACAGGACAACTAATGAAAAACTGTTTTTT
.	TRBV6-1	TRBD2	TRBJ2-3	CASSAAGLAAIVSSTDTQYF	TGTGCCAGCAGTGCCGCGGGACTAGCGGCCATAGTCTCTAGCACAGATACGCAGTATTTT
many	TRBV5-1	.	TRBJ2-1	CASSPSGGLYNEQFF	TGCGCCAGCAGTCCGAGTGGGGGCCTCTACAATGAGCAGTTCTTC
many	TRBV7-2	.	TRBJ2-3	CASSPNSRTDTQYF	TGTGCCAGCAGCCCCAATTCTAGAACAGATACGCAGTATTTT
few	TRBV27	.	TRBJ2-3	CASSLSRATGSTDTQYF	TGTGCCAGCAGTTTATCTAGGGCTACCGGCAGCACAGATACGCAGTATTTT
many	TRBV9	.	TRBJ2-1	CASSPEGAGDNEQFF	TGTGCCAGCAGCCCCGAAGGGGCAGGAGACAATGAGCAGTTCTTC
few	TRBV6-6	.	TRBJ1-1	CASRPSGTEAFF	TGTGCCAGCAGGCCGTCGGGGACTGAAGCTTTCTTT
many	TRBV25-1	.	TRBJ2-2	CASRETGQTGELFF	TGTGCCAGCAGGGAGACGGGCCAAACCGGGGAGCTGTTTTTT
many	TRBV5-1	.	TRBJ2-5	CASSLARGGETQYF	TGCGCCAGCAGCTTGGCCAGGGGGGGAGAGACCCAGTACTTC
many	TRBV20-1	.	TRBJ1-6	CSARVSDGPSPLHF	TGCAGTGCTAGAGTTAGTGACGGGCCTTCACCCCTCCACTTT
.	TRBV11-2	TRBD2	TRBJ2-5	CASSLAGLVLETQYF	TGTGCCAGCAGCTTAGCAGGACTAGTGTTGGAGACCCAGTACTTC
few	TRBV5-5	.	TRBJ2-1	CASSLTLAGYNEQFF	TGTGCCAGCAGCTTGACACTAGCAGGTTACAATGAGCAGTTCTTC
many	TRBV5-1	.	TRBJ2-7	CASSETFPNSYEQYF	TGCGCCAGCAGTGAGACCTTCCCCAACTCCTACGAGCAGTACTTC
.	TRBV7-2	.	TRBJ2-2	CASSLRKGWEDTGELFF	TGTGCCAGCAGCTTACGAAAGGGGTGGGAGGACACCGGGGAGCTGTTTTTT
.	TRBV28	TRBD2	TRBJ2-1	CASSPWCTSGSSYNEQFF	TGTGCCAGCAGCCCCTGGTGCACTAGCGGGAGCTCCTACAATGAGCAGTTCTTC
.	TRBV20-1	.	TRBJ1-3	CSAKGFRNTIYF	TGCAGTGCTAAGGGTTTCAGAAACACCATATATTTT
many	TRBV6-2/TRBV6-3	TRBD2	TRBJ2-2	CASSQAGERDTGELFF	TGTGCCAGCAGTCAGGCGGGGGAGAGGGACACCGGGGAGCTGTTTTTT
.	TRBV12-3/TRBV12-4	.	TRBJ2-2	CASSPMAGDWTGELFF	TGTGCCAGCAGCCCCATGGCAGGAGATTGGACCGGGGAGCTGTTTTTT
many	TRBV18	TRBD1	TRBJ1-5	CASSYTRQGVSNQPQHF	TGTGCCAGCTCCTACACCAGGCAGGGGGTAAGCAATCAGCCCCAGCATTTT
.	TRBV30	.	TRBJ2-4	CAWLGRPKNIQYF	TGTGCCTGGTTGGGACGGCCCAAAAACATTCAGTACTTC
few	TRBV28	.	TRBJ1-5	CASSRPGVGNQPQHF	TGTGCCAGCAGTCGCCCAGGGGTGGGGAATCAGCCCCAGCATTTT
few	TRBV7-2	.	TRBJ1-5	CASSPWGSQPQHF	TGTGCCAGCAGCCCATGGGGTAGTCAGCCCCAGCATTTT
many	TRBV6-1	.	TRBJ1-5	CASKPNPGGNQPQHF	TGTGCCAGCAAACCAAACCCAGGGGGCAATCAGCCCCAGCATTTT
many	TRBV12-3/TRBV12-4	.	TRBJ2-7	CASSGAYEQYF	TGTGCCAGCAGTGGAGCCTACGAGCAGTACTTC